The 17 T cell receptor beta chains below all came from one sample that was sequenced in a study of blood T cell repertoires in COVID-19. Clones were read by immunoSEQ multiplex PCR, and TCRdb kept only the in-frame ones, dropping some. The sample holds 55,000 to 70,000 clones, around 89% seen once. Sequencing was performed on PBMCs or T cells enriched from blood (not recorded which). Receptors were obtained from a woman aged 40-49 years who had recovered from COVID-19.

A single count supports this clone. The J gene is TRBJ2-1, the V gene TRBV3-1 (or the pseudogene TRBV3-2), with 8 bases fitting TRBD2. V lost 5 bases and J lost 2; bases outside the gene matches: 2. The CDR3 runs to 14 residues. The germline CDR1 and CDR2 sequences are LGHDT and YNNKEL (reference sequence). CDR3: CASSKRGPYNEQFF. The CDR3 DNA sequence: TGTGCCAGCAGCAAGCGGGGGCCCTACAATGAGCAGTTCTTC.

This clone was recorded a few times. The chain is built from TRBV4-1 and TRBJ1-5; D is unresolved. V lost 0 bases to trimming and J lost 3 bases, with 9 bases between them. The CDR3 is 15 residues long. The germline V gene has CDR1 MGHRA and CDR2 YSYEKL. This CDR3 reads CASSQDLSINQPQHF. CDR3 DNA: TGCGCCAGCAGCCAAGATCTCAGTATCAATCAGCCCCAGCATTTT.

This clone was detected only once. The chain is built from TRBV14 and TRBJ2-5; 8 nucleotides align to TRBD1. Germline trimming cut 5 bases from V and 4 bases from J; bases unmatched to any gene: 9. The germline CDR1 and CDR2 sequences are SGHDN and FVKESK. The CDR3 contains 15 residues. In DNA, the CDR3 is TGTGCCAGCAGCGCCCAGGGGGCGGATGGAGAGACCCAGTACTTC. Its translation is CASSAQGADGETQYF.

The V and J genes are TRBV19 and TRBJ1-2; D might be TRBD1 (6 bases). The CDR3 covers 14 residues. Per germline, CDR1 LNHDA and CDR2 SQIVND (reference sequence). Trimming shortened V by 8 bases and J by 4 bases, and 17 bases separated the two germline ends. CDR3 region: CASVNRQELYGYTF. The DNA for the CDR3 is TGTGCCAGTGTAAACCGACAGGAACTCTATGGCTACACCTTC.

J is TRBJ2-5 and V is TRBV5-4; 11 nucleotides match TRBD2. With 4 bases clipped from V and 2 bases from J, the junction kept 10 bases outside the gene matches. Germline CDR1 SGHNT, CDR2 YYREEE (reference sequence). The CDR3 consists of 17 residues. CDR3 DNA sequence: TGTGCCAGCAGCCCGGCGGCTAGCGGGGGGAAACAAGAGACCCAGTACTTC. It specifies CASSPAASGGKQETQYF.

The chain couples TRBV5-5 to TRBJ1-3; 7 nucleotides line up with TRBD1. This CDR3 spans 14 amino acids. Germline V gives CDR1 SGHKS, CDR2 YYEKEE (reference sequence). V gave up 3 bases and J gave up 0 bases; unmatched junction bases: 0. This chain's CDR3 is CASSWDSSGNTIYF. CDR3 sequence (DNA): TGTGCCAGCAGCTGGGACAGCTCTGGAAACACCATATATTTT.

The CDR3 is CASSQSSGGANEQFF. CDR3 sequence (DNA): TGTGCCAGCAGCCAATCCAGCGGGGGGGCCAATGAGCAGTTCTTC. This rearrangement joins TRBV3-1 (or the pseudogene TRBV3-2) to TRBJ2-1, with TRBD2 matching over 10 bases. V dropped 2 bases and J dropped 6; count of bases not matched to a gene: 4. The CDR3 is 15 amino acids. Looked up from germline, CDR1 is LGHDT and CDR2 is YNNKEL (reference sequence).

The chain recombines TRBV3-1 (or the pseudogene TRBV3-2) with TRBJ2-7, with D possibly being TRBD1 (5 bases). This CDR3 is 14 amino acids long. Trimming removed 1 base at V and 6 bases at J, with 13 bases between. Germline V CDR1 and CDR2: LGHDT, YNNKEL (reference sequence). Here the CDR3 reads CASSQVTGAAEQYF. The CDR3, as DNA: TGTGCCAGCAGCCAAGTAACAGGAGCTGCCGAGCAGTACTTC.

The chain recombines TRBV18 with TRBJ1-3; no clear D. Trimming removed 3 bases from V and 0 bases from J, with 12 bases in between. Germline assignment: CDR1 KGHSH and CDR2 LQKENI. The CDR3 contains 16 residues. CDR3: CASSPELRSSGNTIYF. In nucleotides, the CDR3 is TGTGCCAGCTCACCGGAACTCCGGAGCTCTGGAAACACCATATATTTT. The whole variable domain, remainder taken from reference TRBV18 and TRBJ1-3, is NAGVMQNPRHLVRRRGQEARLRCSPMKGHSHVYWYRQLPEEGLKFMVYLQKENIIDESGMPKERFSAEFPKEGPSILRIQQVVRGDSAAYFCASSPELRSSGNTIYFGEGSWLTVV.

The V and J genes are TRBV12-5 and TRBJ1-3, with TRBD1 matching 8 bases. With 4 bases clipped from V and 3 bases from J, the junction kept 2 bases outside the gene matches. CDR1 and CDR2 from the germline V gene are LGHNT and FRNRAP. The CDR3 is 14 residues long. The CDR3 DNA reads TGTGCTAGTGGTTCGGGGACAGGTGGAAACACCATATATTTT. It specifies CASGSGTGGNTIYF.

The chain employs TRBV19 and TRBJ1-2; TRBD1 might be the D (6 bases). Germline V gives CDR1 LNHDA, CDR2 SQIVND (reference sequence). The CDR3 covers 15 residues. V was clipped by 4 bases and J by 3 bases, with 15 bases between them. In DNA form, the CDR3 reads TGTGCCAGTAGTAGAGGGGGGGCCTCCTACTATGGCTACACCTTC. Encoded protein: CASSRGGASYYGYTF.

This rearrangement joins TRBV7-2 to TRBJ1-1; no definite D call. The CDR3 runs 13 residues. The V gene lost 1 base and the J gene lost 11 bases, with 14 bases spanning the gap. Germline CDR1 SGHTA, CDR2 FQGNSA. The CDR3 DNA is TGTGCCAGCAGCTTAGGGCCTGTCCGGGAGGCTTTCTTT. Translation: CASSLGPVREAFF.

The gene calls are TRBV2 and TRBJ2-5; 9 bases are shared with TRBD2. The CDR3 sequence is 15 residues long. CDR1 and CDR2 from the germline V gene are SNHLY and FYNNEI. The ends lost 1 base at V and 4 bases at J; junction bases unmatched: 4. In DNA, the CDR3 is TGTGCCAGCAGTGAAGGCGGGGGGGCCCCAGAGACCCAGTACTTC. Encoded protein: CASSEGGGAPETQYF.

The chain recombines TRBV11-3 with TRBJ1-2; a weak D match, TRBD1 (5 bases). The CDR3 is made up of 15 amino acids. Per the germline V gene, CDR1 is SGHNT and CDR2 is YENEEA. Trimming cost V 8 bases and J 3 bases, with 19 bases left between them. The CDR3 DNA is TGTGCCAGCCCAGGAGGGGACCGAAGGGACTATGGCTACACCTTC. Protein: CASPGGDRRDYGYTF.

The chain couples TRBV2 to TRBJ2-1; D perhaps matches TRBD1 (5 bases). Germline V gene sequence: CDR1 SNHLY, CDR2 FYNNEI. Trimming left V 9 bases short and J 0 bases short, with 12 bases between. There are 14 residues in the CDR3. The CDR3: CARQRRVSYNEQFF. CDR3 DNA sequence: TGTGCCAGACAACGCAGGGTCTCCTACAATGAGCAGTTCTTC.

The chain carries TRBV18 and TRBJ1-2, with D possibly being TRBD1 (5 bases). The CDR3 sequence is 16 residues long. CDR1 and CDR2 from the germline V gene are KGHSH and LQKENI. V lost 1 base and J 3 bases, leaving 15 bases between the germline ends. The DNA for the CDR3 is TGTGCCAGCTCACCACAGGGGAGCGGGTTGTACTATGGCTACACCTTC. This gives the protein CASSPQGSGLYYGYTF.

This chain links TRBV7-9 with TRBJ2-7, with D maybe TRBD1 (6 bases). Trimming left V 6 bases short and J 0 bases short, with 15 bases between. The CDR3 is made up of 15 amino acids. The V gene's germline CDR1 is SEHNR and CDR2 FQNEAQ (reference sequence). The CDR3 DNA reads TGTGCCAGCAGTGGTGGGCAGGGGTACTCCTACGAGCAGTACTTC. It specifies CASSGGQGYSYEQYF.